This T cell receptor (beta chain) was identified during a study of control samples from healthy donors and cancer patients (dated by TCRdb to the early 2020s). Library generation was performed with the immunoSEQ multiplex PCR assay. TCRdb stores this immuneACCESS table with in-frame sequences only. Part of the clones is absent; in the studies checked, under half of the shortfall reflects unresolved V genes, and no reason is known for the rest. This sample is represented by approximately 100,000 clones; around nine tenths of them were singletons. Over 3% of the sample comes from the top ten. Including cysteine and phenylalanine, the CDR3 has 16 amino acids. Of the read, only the CDR3 DNA is kept; its 48 bases are in frame from base 1. Via the germline V gene (reference sequence), CDR1 is SEHNR and CDR2 FQNEAQ. The V end loses 1 base and the J end loses 2 bases, and a stretch of 12 bases separates them.

In this sample, this clone turned up once. It lacks a known antigen. Qualities for individual bases were not recorded, and no much larger clone is one base off. This sequence uses TRBV7-9 and TRBJ2-1; matching of 7 bases hints at TRBD1 as the D gene. Specimen: blood. This receptor was taken from a woman between 18 and 29 years old in good health. The CDR3 reads CASSLGGGTAYNEQFF. The nucleotides are TGTGCCAGCAGCTTAGGTGGGGGGACAGCCTACAATGAGCAGTTCTTC.